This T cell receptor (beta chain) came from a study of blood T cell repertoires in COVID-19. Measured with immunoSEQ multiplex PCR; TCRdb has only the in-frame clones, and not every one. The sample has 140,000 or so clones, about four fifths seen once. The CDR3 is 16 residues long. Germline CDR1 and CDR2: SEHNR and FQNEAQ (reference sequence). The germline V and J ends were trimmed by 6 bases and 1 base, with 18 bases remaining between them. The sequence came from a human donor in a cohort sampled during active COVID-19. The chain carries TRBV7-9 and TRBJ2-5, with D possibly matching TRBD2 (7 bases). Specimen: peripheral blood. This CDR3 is CASSLAGAGFQETQYF. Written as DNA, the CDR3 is TGTGCCAGCAGTTTGGCGGGGGCGGGGTTCCAAGAGACCCAGTACTTC.